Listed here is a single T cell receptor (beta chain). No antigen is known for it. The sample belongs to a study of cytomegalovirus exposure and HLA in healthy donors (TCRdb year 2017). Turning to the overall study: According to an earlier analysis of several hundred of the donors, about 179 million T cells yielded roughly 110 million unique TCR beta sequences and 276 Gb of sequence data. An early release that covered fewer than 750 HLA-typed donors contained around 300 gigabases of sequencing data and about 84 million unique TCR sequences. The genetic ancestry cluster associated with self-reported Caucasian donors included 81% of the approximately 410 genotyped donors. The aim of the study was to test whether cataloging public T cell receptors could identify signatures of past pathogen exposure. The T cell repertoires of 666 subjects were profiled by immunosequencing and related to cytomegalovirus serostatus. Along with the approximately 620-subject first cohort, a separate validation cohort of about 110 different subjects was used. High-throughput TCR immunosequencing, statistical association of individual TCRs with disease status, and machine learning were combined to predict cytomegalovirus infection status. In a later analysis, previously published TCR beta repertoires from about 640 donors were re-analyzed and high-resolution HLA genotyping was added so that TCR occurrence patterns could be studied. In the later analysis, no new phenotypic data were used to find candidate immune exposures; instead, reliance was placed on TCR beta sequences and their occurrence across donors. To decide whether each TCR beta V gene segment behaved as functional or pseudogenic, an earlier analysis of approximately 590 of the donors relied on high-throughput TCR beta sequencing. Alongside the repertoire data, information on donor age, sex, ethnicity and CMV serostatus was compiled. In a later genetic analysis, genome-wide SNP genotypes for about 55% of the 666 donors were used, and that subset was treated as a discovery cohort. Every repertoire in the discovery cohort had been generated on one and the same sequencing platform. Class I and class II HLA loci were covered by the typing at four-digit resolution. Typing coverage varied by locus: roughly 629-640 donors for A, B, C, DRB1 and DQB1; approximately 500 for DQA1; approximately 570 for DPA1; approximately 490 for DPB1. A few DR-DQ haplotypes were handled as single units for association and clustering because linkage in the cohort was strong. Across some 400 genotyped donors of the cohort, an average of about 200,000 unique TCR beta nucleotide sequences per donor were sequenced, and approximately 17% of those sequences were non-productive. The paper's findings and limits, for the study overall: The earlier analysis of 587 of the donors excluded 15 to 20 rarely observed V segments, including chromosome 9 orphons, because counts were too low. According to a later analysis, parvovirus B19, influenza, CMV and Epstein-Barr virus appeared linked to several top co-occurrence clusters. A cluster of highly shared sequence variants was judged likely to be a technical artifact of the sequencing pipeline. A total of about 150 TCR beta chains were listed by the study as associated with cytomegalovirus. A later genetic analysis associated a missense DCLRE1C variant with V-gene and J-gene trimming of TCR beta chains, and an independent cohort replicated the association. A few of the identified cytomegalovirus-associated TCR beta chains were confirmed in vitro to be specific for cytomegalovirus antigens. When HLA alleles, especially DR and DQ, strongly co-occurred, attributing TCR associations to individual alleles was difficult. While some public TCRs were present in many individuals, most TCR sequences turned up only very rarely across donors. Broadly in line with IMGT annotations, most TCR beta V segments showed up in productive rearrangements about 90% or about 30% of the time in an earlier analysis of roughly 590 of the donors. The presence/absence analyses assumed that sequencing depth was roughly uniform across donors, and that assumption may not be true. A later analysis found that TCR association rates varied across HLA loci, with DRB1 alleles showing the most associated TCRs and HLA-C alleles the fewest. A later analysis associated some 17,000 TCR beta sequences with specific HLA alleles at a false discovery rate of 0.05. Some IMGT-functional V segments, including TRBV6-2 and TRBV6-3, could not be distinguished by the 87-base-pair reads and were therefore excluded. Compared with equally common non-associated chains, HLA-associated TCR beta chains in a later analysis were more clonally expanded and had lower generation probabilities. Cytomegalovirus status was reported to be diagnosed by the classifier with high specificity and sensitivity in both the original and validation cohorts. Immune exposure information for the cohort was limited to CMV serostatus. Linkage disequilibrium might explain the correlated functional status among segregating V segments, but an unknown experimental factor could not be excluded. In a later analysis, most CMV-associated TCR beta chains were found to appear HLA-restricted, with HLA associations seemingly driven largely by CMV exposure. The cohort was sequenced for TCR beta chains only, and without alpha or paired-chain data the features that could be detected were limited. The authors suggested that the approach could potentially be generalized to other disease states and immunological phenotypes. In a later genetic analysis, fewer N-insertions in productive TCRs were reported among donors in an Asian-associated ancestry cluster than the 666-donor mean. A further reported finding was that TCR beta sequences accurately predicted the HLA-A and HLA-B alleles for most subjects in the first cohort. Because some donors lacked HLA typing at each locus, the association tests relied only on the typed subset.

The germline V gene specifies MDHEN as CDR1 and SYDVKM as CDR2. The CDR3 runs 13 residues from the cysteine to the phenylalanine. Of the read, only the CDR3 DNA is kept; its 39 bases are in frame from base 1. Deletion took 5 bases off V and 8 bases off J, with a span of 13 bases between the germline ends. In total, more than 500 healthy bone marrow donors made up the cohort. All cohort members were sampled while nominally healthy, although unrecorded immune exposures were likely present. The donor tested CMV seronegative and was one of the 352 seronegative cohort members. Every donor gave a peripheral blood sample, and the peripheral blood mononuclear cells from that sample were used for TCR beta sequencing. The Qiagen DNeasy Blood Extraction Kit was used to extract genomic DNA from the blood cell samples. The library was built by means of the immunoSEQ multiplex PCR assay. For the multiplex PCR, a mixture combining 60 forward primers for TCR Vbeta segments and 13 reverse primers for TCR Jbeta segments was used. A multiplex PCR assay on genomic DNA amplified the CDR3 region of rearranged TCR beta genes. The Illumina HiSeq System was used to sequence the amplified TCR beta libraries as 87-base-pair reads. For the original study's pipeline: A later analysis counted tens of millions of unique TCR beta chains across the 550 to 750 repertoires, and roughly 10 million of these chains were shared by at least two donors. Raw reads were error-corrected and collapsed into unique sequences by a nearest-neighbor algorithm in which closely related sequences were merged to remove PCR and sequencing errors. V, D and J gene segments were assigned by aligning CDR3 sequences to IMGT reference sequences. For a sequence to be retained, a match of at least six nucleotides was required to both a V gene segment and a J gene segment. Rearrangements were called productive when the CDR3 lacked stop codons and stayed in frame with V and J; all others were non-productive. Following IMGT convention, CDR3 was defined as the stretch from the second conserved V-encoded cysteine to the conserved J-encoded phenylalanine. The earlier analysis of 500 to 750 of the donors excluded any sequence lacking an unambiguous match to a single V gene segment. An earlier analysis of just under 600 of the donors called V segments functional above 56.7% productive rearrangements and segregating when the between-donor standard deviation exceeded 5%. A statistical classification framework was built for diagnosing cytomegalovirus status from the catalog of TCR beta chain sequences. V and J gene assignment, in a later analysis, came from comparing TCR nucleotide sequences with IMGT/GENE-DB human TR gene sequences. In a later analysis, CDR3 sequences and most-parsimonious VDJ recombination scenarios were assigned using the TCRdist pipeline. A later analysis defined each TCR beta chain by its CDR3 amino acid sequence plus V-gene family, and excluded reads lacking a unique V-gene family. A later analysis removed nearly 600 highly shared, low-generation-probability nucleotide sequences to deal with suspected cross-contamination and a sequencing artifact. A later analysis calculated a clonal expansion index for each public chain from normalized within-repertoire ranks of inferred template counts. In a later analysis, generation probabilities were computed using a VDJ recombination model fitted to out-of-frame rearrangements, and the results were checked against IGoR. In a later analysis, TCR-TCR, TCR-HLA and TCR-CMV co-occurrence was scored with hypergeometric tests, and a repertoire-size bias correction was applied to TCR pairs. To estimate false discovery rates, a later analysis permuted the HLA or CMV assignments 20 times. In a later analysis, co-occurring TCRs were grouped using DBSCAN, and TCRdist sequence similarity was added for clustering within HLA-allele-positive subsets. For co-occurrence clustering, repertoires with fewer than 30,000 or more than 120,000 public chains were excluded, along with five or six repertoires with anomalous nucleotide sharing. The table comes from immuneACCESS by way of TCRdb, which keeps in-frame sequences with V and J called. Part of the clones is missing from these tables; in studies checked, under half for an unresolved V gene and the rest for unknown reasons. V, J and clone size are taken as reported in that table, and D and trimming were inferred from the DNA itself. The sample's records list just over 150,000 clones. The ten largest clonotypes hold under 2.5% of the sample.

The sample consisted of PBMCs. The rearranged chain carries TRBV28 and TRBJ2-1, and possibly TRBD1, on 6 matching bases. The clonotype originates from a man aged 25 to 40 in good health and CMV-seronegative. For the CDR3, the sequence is CASSTGFKDEQFF. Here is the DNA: TGTGCCAGCAGTACAGGGTTTAAGGATGAGCAGTTCTTC.